A single sample is the source of the 28 T cell receptor beta chains below, sequenced in a study of blood T cell repertoires in COVID-19. This table comes from immunoSEQ multiplex PCR, and its TCRdb copy is limited to in-frame clones, with some not included. This sample yields around 45,000 clones, of which 87% are seen a single time; approximately 15% belongs to the top ten. The sample comprised peripheral blood. The receptors were gathered from a man in his sixties with active COVID-19.

This clone was seen a few times. The chain is built from TRBV19 and TRBJ2-5; TRBD2 matches at 8 bases. Germline assignment: CDR1 LNHDA and CDR2 SQIVND (reference sequence). CDR3 length: 14 residues. V trimming: 9 bases; J trimming: 5 bases; junction bases outside the gene matches: 11. CDR3 coding DNA: TGTGCCAGCGGGAGGGGGAATCGGGGGGAGACCCAGTACTTC. Translation: CASGRGNRGETQYF.

The genes are TRBV27 and TRBJ2-3; no clear D gene. The V gene lost 3 bases and the J gene lost 2 bases, with 9 bases spanning the gap. CDR1 and CDR2 (germline): MNHEY, SMNVEV (reference sequence). The CDR3 covers 14 residues. The chain's CDR3 is CASSFEQTTDTQYF. In nucleotides, the CDR3 is TGTGCCAGCAGTTTTGAACAGACCACAGATACGCAGTATTTT.

This clone was seen a single time. Other nucleotide sequences from this sample produce the same CDR3. The chain joins TRBV28 to TRBJ2-2, with a tentative D call TRBD2 (5 bases). Trimming removed 1 base from V and 5 bases from J, with 5 bases in between. In germline, CDR1 is MDHEN, CDR2 SYDVKM. The CDR3 extends over 13 amino acids. CDR3 bases: TGTGCCAGCAGTTTATCGGGAACCGGGGAGCTGTTTTTT. As protein: CASSLSGTGELFF.

The chain carries TRBV5-5 and TRBJ1-3, with TRBD1 matching over 8 bases. From germline, CDR1 is SGHKS and CDR2 YYEKEE (reference sequence). Losses at the gene ends were 4 bases for V and 7 bases for J; bases not matched to a gene: 4. The CDR3 spans 13 residues. The CDR3 reads CASSIGQGNTIYF. The DNA for the CDR3 is TGTGCCAGCAGCATAGGACAGGGTAACACCATATATTTT.

DNA of the CDR3: TGTGCCAGCACGCGGGAAAGCGGACAAGAGACCCAGTACTTC. It translates to CASTRESGQETQYF. The chain employs TRBV2 and TRBJ2-5, with D possibly matching TRBD2 (6 bases). Trimming took off 7 bases at V and 2 bases at J, with 14 bases between the two ends. This CDR3 has 14 residues. Per the germline V gene, CDR1 is SNHLY and CDR2 is FYNNEI.

J is TRBJ2-1 and V is TRBV6-2 or TRBV6-3, with 7 bases identical to TRBD1. Unmatched junction bases numbered 6, after V lost 6 bases and J lost 4 bases. CDR3 length: 14 amino acids. Per the germline V gene, CDR1 is MNHEY and CDR2 is SVGEGT. Here the CDR3 reads CASSDRDQYNEQFF. DNA of the CDR3: TGTGCCAGCAGCGACAGGGACCAATACAATGAGCAGTTCTTC.

The rearrangement links TRBV9 to TRBJ2-1, with 12 bases fitting TRBD2. Germline CDR1 reads SGDLS; CDR2 reads YYNGEE. The CDR3 length is 18 residues. V was clipped by 3 bases and J by 4 bases; unmatched bases: 11. As DNA, the CDR3 is TGTGCCAGCAGCGATAGGCTAGCGGGGGGGCCAGGATACAATGAGCAGTTCTTC. It translates to CASSDRLAGGPGYNEQFF.

In its sample, this clone was seen once. This chain uses TRBV2 with TRBJ2-1; TRBD2 might be the D (6 bases). This CDR3 region has 14 residues. Trimming removed 2 bases from V and 3 bases from J, with 8 bases in between. Per germline, CDR1 SNHLY and CDR2 FYNNEI. In DNA, the CDR3 is TGTGCCAGCAGTGAATTGACTAGCTACAATGAGCAGTTCTTC. Translated: CASSELTSYNEQFF. Looking up the rest from reference TRBV2 and TRBJ2-1 gives the full variable domain: EPEVTQTPSHQVTQMGQEVILRCVPISNHLYFYWYRQILGQKVEFLVSFYNNEISEKSEIFDDQFSVERPDGSNFTLKIRSTKLEDSAMYFCASSELTSYNEQFFGPGTRLTVL.

J is TRBJ1-2 and V is TRBV2; D may be TRBD1 (6 bases). The CDR3 is made up of 14 amino acids. CDR1 and CDR2 from the germline V gene are SNHLY and FYNNEI. V dropped 1 base and J dropped 2 bases, with 8 bases sitting between them. The CDR3 DNA reads TGTGCCAGCAGTGAAGGGCAGGGGAACTATGGCTACACCTTC. It translates to CASSEGQGNYGYTF.

The chain recombines TRBV21-1 with TRBJ1-4; the listed D gene, TRBD1, was not tested against the DNA. TRBV21-1 is designated a pseudogene. The CDR3 is made up of 18 amino acids. The CDR3 DNA is TGTGCCAGCAGCGAAAAGACAGGGGCGACGACAACTAATGAAAAACTGTTTTTT. Translated: CASSEKTGATTTNEKLFF.

This clone was recorded a few times. This chain uses TRBV3-1 (or the pseudogene TRBV3-2) with TRBJ2-2; 11 bases are shared with TRBD2. Germline V CDR1 and CDR2: LGHDT, YNNKEL (reference sequence). The CDR3 spans 16 residues. The J segment lost 7 bases and the V segment lost 4 bases, leaving 8 bases of the junction unmatched. Written as DNA, the CDR3 is TGTGCCAGCAGCCCCGGACTAGCGGGCAAAGGCGGGGAGCTGTTTTTT. Protein sequence: CASSPGLAGKGGELFF.

This clone came up once. Additional DNA sequences in this sample encode the identical CDR3. J is TRBJ2-3 and V is TRBV7-2; 10 bases fit TRBD2. Germline lookup yields CDR1 SGHTA and CDR2 FQGNSA. The CDR3 runs 16 residues. V lost 1 base and J lost 1; bases outside the gene matches: 2. The CDR3 region has the DNA TGTGCCAGCAGCTTAGGTCTAGCGGGGGGCACAGATACGCAGTATTTT. This translates into CASSLGLAGGTDTQYF.

The chain recombines TRBV6-2 or TRBV6-3 with TRBJ2-7; D unclear. V was pared by 4 bases and J by 3 bases, with 16 bases between. This CDR3 spans 15 amino acids. Looked up from germline, CDR1 is MNHEY and CDR2 is SVGEGT. CDR3 residues: CASSSYKSKHYEQYF. For the CDR3, the DNA is TGTGCCAGCAGTTCTTACAAATCGAAACACTACGAGCAGTACTTC.

This clone was seen only once. This chain joins TRBV4-3 and TRBJ1-5; D remains unclear. Per germline, CDR1 LGHNA and CDR2 YSLEER. V shed 1 base and J shed 1 base, with 14 bases lying between them. This CDR3 spans 17 amino acids. This chain's CDR3 is CASSQGQDPTSNQPQHF. The CDR3 DNA is TGCGCCAGCAGCCAAGGCCAGGATCCAACCAGCAATCAGCCCCAGCATTTT.

V gene TRBV2 combines with J gene TRBJ2-3; a weak D match, TRBD2 (5 bases). In germline, CDR1 is SNHLY, CDR2 FYNNEI. Between the trimmed V and J ends, which lost 5 bases and 2 bases, there was a span of 14 bases. This CDR3 spans 15 amino acids. In DNA form, the CDR3 reads TGTGCCAGCAGTTTACGGGGTGGGGACACAGATACGCAGTATTTT. Its protein is CASSLRGGDTDTQYF.

The rearrangement joins TRBV6-5 to TRBJ2-7; D uncertain. The germline CDR1 and CDR2 sequences are MNHEY and SVGAGI. This CDR3 has 13 amino acids. V lost 0 bases and J 7 bases, leaving 10 bases between the germline ends. CDR3 coding DNA: TGTGCCAGCAGTTACTCGATAACTTCGGAGCAGTACTTC. As protein: CASSYSITSEQYF.

The V gene is TRBV6-5, the J gene TRBJ1-1, with D perhaps matching TRBD1 (6 bases). The V gene lost 10 bases and the J gene lost 3 bases, with 18 bases spanning the gap. The CDR3 is 14 amino acids. Germline assignment: CDR1 MNHEY and CDR2 SVGAGI. Here the CDR3 DNA reads TGTGCCACCCGAGAAGGACAGAGCGACACTGAAGCTTTCTTT. The encoded protein is CATREGQSDTEAFF.

The genes are TRBV3-1 (or the pseudogene TRBV3-2) and TRBJ2-2; 10 bases are a match to TRBD2. Trimming took 4 bases from V and 3 from J; bases not matched to a gene: 8. CDR3 length equals 17 residues. Germline V gene sequence: CDR1 LGHDT, CDR2 YNNKEL (reference sequence). The CDR3 DNA sequence: TGTGCCAGCAGCCGTATCACCCTAGCGGGAGACACCGGGGAGCTGTTTTTT. It yields the protein CASSRITLAGDTGELFF.

Only a few counts were recorded for this clone. V and J are TRBV6-5 and TRBJ2-7, with D possibly matching TRBD1 (5 bases). The CDR3 is 14 amino acids. Germline lookup yields CDR1 MNHEY and CDR2 SVGAGI. Trimming cost V 5 bases and J 0 bases, with 11 bases left between them. DNA of the CDR3: TGTGCCAGCAGTCCCCGACAGAGCTCCTACGAGCAGTACTTC. Encoded protein: CASSPRQSSYEQYF.

The chain is built from TRBV30 and TRBJ1-5, with D possibly matching TRBD1 (5 bases). This CDR3 region has 14 residues. The V and J ends lost 4 bases and 1 base respectively, with 11 bases between them. From germline, CDR1 is GTSNPN and CDR2 SVGIG (reference sequence). The CDR3 is CAWKGGGSNQPQHF. CDR3 nucleotide sequence: TGTGCCTGGAAGGGCGGGGGGAGCAATCAGCCCCAGCATTTT.

The chain couples TRBV28 to TRBJ1-6, with 9 bases fitting TRBD1. This CDR3 region has 19 residues. Germline V gene sequence: CDR1 MDHEN, CDR2 SYDVKM. V was clipped by 1 base and J by 11 bases; unmatched bases: 18. In DNA, the CDR3 is TGTGCCAGCAGTTTATTGCCTCCGGGACAGGGTTCCCGAGGGACACCCCTCCACTTT. Translated: CASSLLPPGQGSRGTPLHF.

The chain has TRBV6-5 and TRBJ2-7; TRBD1 might be the D (5 bases). V gave up 0 bases and J gave up 3 bases, with 12 bases separating them. Germline V gene sequence: CDR1 MNHEY, CDR2 SVGAGI. The CDR3 runs 15 residues. The CDR3 DNA reads TGTGCCAGCAGTTACTCGAGAGACAGCCTCTACGAGCAGTACTTC. As protein: CASSYSRDSLYEQYF.

The V gene is TRBV19, the J gene TRBJ2-5, with 8 bases aligning to TRBD2. This CDR3 is built from 14 residues. Trimming removed 8 bases from V and 3 bases from J; junction bases left unmatched: 8. Per the germline V gene, CDR1 is LNHDA and CDR2 is SQIVND (reference sequence). The CDR3, as DNA: TGTGCCAGTCAAGACGGGAGGGCCGAAGAGACCCAGTACTTC. Protein: CASQDGRAEETQYF. The variable domain in full, completed from reference TRBV19 and TRBJ2-5, reads DGGITQSPKYLFRKEGQNVTLSCEQNLNHDAMYWYRQDPGQGLRLIYYSQIVNDFQKGDIAEGYSVSREKKESFPLTVTSAQKNPTAFYLCASQDGRAEETQYFGPGTRLLVL.

The chain links TRBV4-1 to TRBJ2-2; TRBD1 aligns across 7 bases. Germline trimming cut 1 base from V and 2 bases from J; bases unmatched to any gene: 4. CDR3 length: 16 amino acids. From germline, CDR1 is MGHRA and CDR2 YSYEKL. CDR3 coding DNA: TGCGCCAGCAGCCAAGGAGCAGGGGGTAACACCGGGGAGCTGTTTTTT. Translating it yields CASSQGAGGNTGELFF.

The chain is built from TRBV10-3 and TRBJ1-6, with D perhaps matching TRBD1 (5 bases). In germline, CDR1 is ENHRY, CDR2 SYGVKD. Trimming took off 4 bases at V and 6 bases at J, with 13 bases between the two ends. CDR3 length: 15 residues. DNA of the CDR3: TGTGCCATCAGTGTTGGTGGGGACTCTAATTCACCCCTCCACTTT. It codes for CAISVGGDSNSPLHF.

CDR3 protein: CASSSGTGNGYTF. The CDR3 coding sequence is TGTGCCAGCAGTTCCGGGACAGGGAATGGCTACACCTTC. This chain uses TRBV28 with TRBJ1-2; 9 bases match TRBD1. CDR1 and CDR2 from the germline V gene are MDHEN and SYDVKM. The CDR3 loop spans 13 amino acids. With V trimmed by 4 bases and J by 6 bases, 3 bases remained unmatched.

The chain couples TRBV28 to TRBJ2-2; 13 nucleotides align to TRBD2. Germline lookup yields CDR1 MDHEN and CDR2 SYDVKM. The CDR3 totals 16 residues. J was trimmed by 4 bases and V by 7 bases; bases with no gene match: 6. The CDR3 loop reads CASKLAGGLGTGELFF. The CDR3 DNA sequence: TGTGCCAGCAAACTAGCGGGGGGGCTTGGCACCGGGGAGCTGTTTTTT.

The rearrangement uses TRBV6-5 and TRBJ2-4; maybe TRBD1 (5 bases). V gave up 8 bases and J gave up 8 bases, with 16 bases separating them. The germline gives CDR1 MNHEY, CDR2 SVGAGI. The CDR3 is 13 residues long. The CDR3 coding sequence is TGTGCCAGCGCCCTTTCAGGGTCGGACATTCAGTACTTC. Residues: CASALSGSDIQYF.